The 15 T cell receptor beta chains below all came from one sample that was sequenced in a study of neoadjuvant anti-PD-1 for oral cavity cancer. Time point denoted: after neoadjuvant nivolumab, at surgical resection. The assay was immunoSEQ multiplex PCR, and TCRdb's table has in-frame clones only and misses some. The repertoire has tens of thousands of clones, 25% to 35% of them found once; the top ten carry approximately 16%. The specimen comprised tumor tissue, sampled after nivolumab (anti-PD-1) treatment. The receptors originated from a person between 40 and 80 years old with oral cavity squamous cell carcinoma.

The chain employs TRBV9 and TRBJ2-5; D might be TRBD1 (6 bases). V was shortened by 0 bases and J by 6 bases, with 9 bases between the two germline ends. This CDR3 has 13 amino acids. Germline assignment: CDR1 SGDLS and CDR2 YYNGEE. CDR3 sequence reads: CASSVVQGKTQYF. CDR3 coding DNA: TGTGCCAGCAGCGTAGTACAGGGAAAGACCCAGTACTTC.

This clone was counted only a few times. The gene calls are TRBV5-4 and TRBJ2-1, with TRBD2 identical over 12 bases. With V trimmed by 1 base and J by 8 bases, 4 bases remained unmatched. Per the germline V gene, CDR1 is SGHNT and CDR2 is YYREEE (reference sequence). The CDR3 covers 15 residues. CDR3 loop: CASSLRLAGADEQFF. In DNA, the CDR3 is TGTGCCAGCAGCTTGCGACTAGCGGGGGCAGATGAGCAGTTCTTC.

The sample holds a few counts of this clone. The V gene is TRBV5-1, the J gene TRBJ1-1; D not certain. V was clipped by 0 bases and J by 4 bases, with 10 bases between them. The CDR3 extends over 14 amino acids. CDR1 SGHRS and CDR2 YFSETQ come from the germline V gene. The DNA for the CDR3 is TGCGCCAGCAGCTTGGTCGGGCTCGGCACTGAAGCTTTCTTT. Translation gives CASSLVGLGTEAFF.

V and J are TRBV7-4 and TRBJ2-7, with D maybe TRBD1 (5 bases). The length of the CDR3 is 14 residues. Trimming left V 4 bases short and J 2 bases short, with 12 bases between. The germline gives CDR1 SGHVT, CDR2 SQSDAQ. DNA of the CDR3: TGTGCCAGCAGCTCAGGGTGGGGCGCCTACGAGCAGTACTTC. Translating it yields CASSSGWGAYEQYF. The whole variable domain, remainder taken from reference TRBV7-4 and TRBJ2-7, is GAGVSQSPRYKVAKRGRDVALRCDSISGHVTLYWYRQTLGQGSEVLTYSQSDAQRDKSGRPSGRFSAERPERSVSTLKIQRTEQGDSAVYLCASSSGWGAYEQYFGPGTRLTVT.

The rearrangement joins TRBV7-9 to TRBJ2-1; TRBD2 aligns across 7 bases. The germline V gene encodes CDR1 SEHNR and CDR2 FQNEAQ (reference sequence). The trim removed 1 base at V and 5 bases at J, leaving 5 bases unmatched. This CDR3 comprises 15 residues. The CDR3 region is CASSLVGTTHNEQFF. In nucleotides, the CDR3 is TGTGCCAGCAGCTTAGTTGGGACTACGCACAATGAGCAGTTCTTC.

This clone is classed as medium-sized. V and J are TRBV7-9 and TRBJ1-5, with a weak D call TRBD1 (6 bases). This CDR3 is 15 amino acids long. V was trimmed by 5 bases and J by 0 bases, leaving 11 bases between them. Germline CDR1 reads SEHNR; CDR2 reads FQNEAQ (reference sequence). The CDR3 sequence is CASSADSYSNQPQHF. In DNA form, the CDR3 reads TGTGCCAGCAGCGCGGACAGTTATAGCAATCAGCCCCAGCATTTT.

This clone was picked up a small number of times. This chain joins TRBV2 and TRBJ1-2, with 7 bases matching TRBD1. This CDR3 region has 13 residues. V shed 6 bases, J shed 8 bases, and the junction held 9 bases outside the gene matches. Germline CDR1 SNHLY, CDR2 FYNNEI. For the CDR3, the DNA is TGTGCCAGCAGCCTCACAGGGGAGGACGGCTACACCTTC. It is translated as CASSLTGEDGYTF.

The chain uses TRBV9 and TRBJ1-2; 9 nucleotides agree with TRBD1. V shed 4 bases, J shed 8 bases, and the junction held 9 bases outside the gene matches. The CDR3 has 14 residues. Germline loops: CDR1 SGDLS, CDR2 YYNGEE. The CDR3 is CASSTLGQGGGYTF. As DNA, the CDR3 is TGTGCCAGCAGCACGTTGGGACAGGGAGGCGGCTACACCTTC.

The J gene is TRBJ1-2, the V gene TRBV9; D is unresolved. CDR3 length: 13 amino acids. V was shortened by 0 bases and J by 2 bases, with 5 bases between the two germline ends. Germline assignment: CDR1 SGDLS and CDR2 YYNGEE. DNA for the CDR3: TGTGCCAGCAGCGTAGACTGGAACTATGGCTACACCTTC. This encodes CASSVDWNYGYTF.

This rearrangement joins TRBV4-1 to TRBJ2-7, with D perhaps TRBD1 or TRBD2 (5 bases each). The V and J ends lost 4 bases and 2 bases respectively, with 12 bases between them. The CDR3 totals 14 residues. The germline V gene encodes CDR1 MGHRA and CDR2 YSYEKL. As DNA, the CDR3 is TGCGCCAGCAGCCCACAGGTGGGAGCCTACGAGCAGTACTTC. Protein sequence: CASSPQVGAYEQYF.

This sequence joins TRBV7-8 and TRBJ1-2; perhaps TRBD1 as D (6 bases). CDR3 length equals 13 residues. Trimming cost V 7 bases and J 8 bases, with 17 bases left between them. Germline assignment: CDR1 SGHVS and CDR2 FQNEAQ. The CDR3 DNA sequence: TGTGCCAGCACCCTTAGGGGGGAGGGAGGCTACACCTTC. Its protein product is CASTLRGEGGYTF. The whole variable domain, remainder taken from reference TRBV7-8 and TRBJ1-2, is GAGVSQSPRYKVAKRGQDVALRCDPISGHVSLFWYQQALGQGPEFLTYFQNEAQLDKSGLPSDRFFAERPEGSVSTLKIQRTQQEDSAVYLCASTLRGEGGYTFGSGTRLTVV.

This clone was counted between two and nine times. V and J are TRBV2 and TRBJ2-1; unclear D gene. Per the germline V gene, CDR1 is SNHLY and CDR2 is FYNNEI. This CDR3 is 15 amino acids long. Trimming removed 3 bases from V and 11 bases from J, with 20 bases in between. The CDR3: CASSDLYPDRRQQFF. CDR3 bases: TGTGCCAGCAGTGACCTTTATCCGGACCGGCGGCAGCAGTTCTTC.

The chain has TRBV19 and TRBJ1-5, with D perhaps matching TRBD1 (6 bases). CDR1 is LNHDA and CDR2 is SQIVND in the germline V gene (reference sequence). This CDR3 has 14 amino acids. The CDR3 DNA reads as TGTGCACACCGGGACACACGGGAAGGGCAGCCCCAGCATTTT. Its translation is CAHRDTREGQPQHF.

The chain couples TRBV11-2 to TRBJ2-7; D call uncertain. The CDR3 has 15 amino acids. Germline loops: CDR1 SGHAT, CDR2 FQNNGV. Trimming stripped 5 bases from V and 3 bases from J, with 17 bases between. CDR3: CASSPHRELFYEQYF. For the CDR3, the DNA is TGTGCCAGCAGCCCCCACAGAGAGCTCTTCTACGAGCAGTACTTC.

This clone came up a few times. CDR3 in DNA: TGTGCCAGCAGCCCCGGACAGGGAGGTTGGGGCTACACCTTC. Translation gives CASSPGQGGWGYTF. The chain links TRBV7-3 to TRBJ1-2, with 8 bases fitting TRBD1. V gave up 5 bases and J gave up 8 bases; unmatched junction bases: 10. The CDR3 consists of 14 residues. The V gene's germline CDR1 is SGHTA and CDR2 FQGTGA.